Each of the 20 T cell receptor beta chains below was sequenced from the same sample in a study of T cell responses to AZD1222 COVID-19 vaccine (dated by TCRdb to about 2021). The sample's time point label, decoded: baseline before first vaccination. The protocol used for the library was the immunoSEQ multiplex PCR assay. The table comes from immuneACCESS by way of TCRdb, which keeps in-frame sequences with V and J called. Part of the clones is missing from these tables; in studies checked, under half for an unresolved V gene and the rest for unknown reasons. This sample gives 100,000 or so clones in total; 85% to 90% of them show up just once. Over 1.2% of the sample rests with the top ten. The starting material was peripheral blood, obtained on day 0 of AZD1222 vaccination. Receptors were obtained from an adult in good health.

The chain links TRBV5-4 to TRBJ1-3, with D hard to call. Germline V gene data show CDR1 as SGHNT and CDR2 as YYREEE (reference sequence). The CDR3 loop spans 15 amino acids. V dropped 0 bases and J dropped 0 bases, with 7 bases sitting between them. CDR3 bases: TGTGCCAGCAGCTTGGATATGGACTCTGGAAACACCATATATTTT. Residues: CASSLDMDSGNTIYF.

This chain uses TRBV9 with TRBJ1-6; TRBD1 aligns across 11 bases. The CDR3 consists of 16 residues. Losses at the gene ends were 3 bases for V and 1 base for J; bases not matched to a gene: 0. Germline V gene sequence: CDR1 SGDLS, CDR2 YYNGEE. The CDR3, as DNA: TGTGCCAGCAGCGGGGACAGGGGGTCCTATAATTCACCCCTCCACTTT. As protein: CASSGDRGSYNSPLHF. Drawing the rest from reference TRBV9 and TRBJ1-6, the complete variable domain is DSGVTQTPKHLITATGQRVTLRCSPRSGDLSVYWYQQSLDQGLQFLIQYYNGEERAKGNILERFSAQQFPDLHSELNLSSLELGDSALYFCASSGDRGSYNSPLHFGNGTRLTVT.

This sequence joins TRBV11-3 and TRBJ2-5; D call uncertain. Germline V gene sequence: CDR1 SGHNT, CDR2 YENEEA. This CDR3 contains 13 residues. Trimming left V 1 base short and J 4 bases short, with 7 bases between. CDR3 nucleotide sequence: TGTGCCAGCAGCTTAGGGGATGGAGAGACCCAGTACTTC. This gives the protein CASSLGDGETQYF.

V is TRBV7-2 and J is TRBJ2-3; tentative D call: TRBD2 (6 bases). V was clipped by 1 base and J by 8 bases, with 16 bases between them. CDR1 and CDR2 (germline): SGHTA, FQGNSA. The CDR3 sequence is 15 residues long. CDR3 protein: CASSLVVSGGGTQYF. CDR3 nucleotides: TGTGCCAGCAGCTTAGTTGTTAGCGGTGGCGGTACGCAGTATTTT.

The J gene is TRBJ2-7, the V gene TRBV11-1, with a possible D match to TRBD2 (6 bases). This CDR3 is built from 15 residues. V shed 5 bases and J shed 5 bases, with 19 bases lying between them. The germline gives CDR1 SGHAT, CDR2 FQDESV (reference sequence). The CDR3 bases are TGTGCCAGCAGCCCGGCGGGGAGGCCTAGGGACGAGCAGTACTTC. This encodes CASSPAGRPRDEQYF.

The chain is built from TRBV28 and TRBJ2-7; perhaps TRBD1 as D (5 bases). The CDR3 sequence is 13 residues long. Trimming pared 3 bases from V and 3 bases from J, leaving 9 bases between. Germline CDR1 and CDR2: MDHEN and SYDVKM. The CDR3 sequence: CASSLGRLYEQYF. In nucleotides, the CDR3 is TGTGCCAGCAGTTTGGGGCGACTCTACGAGCAGTACTTC.

The chain joins TRBV7-9 to TRBJ2-3; 8 bases fit TRBD1. V trimming: 5 bases; J trimming: 5 bases; junction bases outside the gene matches: 6. Germline CDR1 is SEHNR and CDR2 is FQNEAQ (reference sequence). The CDR3 loop spans 14 amino acids. The DNA for the CDR3 is TGTGCCAGCAGCCCGGACAGGGAATTAGATACGCAGTATTTT. Translating gives CASSPDRELDTQYF.

This chain connects TRBV7-6 to TRBJ2-5; 9 bases are a match to TRBD2. The V and J ends lost 4 bases and 5 bases, in that order; junction bases with no gene match: 11. The germline gives CDR1 SGHVS, CDR2 FNYEAQ. This CDR3 contains 16 residues. CDR3 sequence reads: CASSSAGGRRGETQYF. DNA for the CDR3: TGTGCCAGCAGCTCAGCGGGAGGCCGAAGGGGGGAGACCCAGTACTTC.

The gene calls are TRBV6-6 and TRBJ1-6; D possibly corresponds to TRBD1 (6 bases). V was trimmed by 6 bases and J by 10 bases, leaving 13 bases between them. The CDR3 covers 13 residues. Germline V gene data show CDR1 as MNHNY and CDR2 as SVGAGI (reference sequence). This CDR3 is CASSYATGSPLHF. CDR3 DNA sequence: TGTGCCAGCAGCTATGCAACAGGGTCACCCCTCCACTTT.

The V gene is TRBV2, the J gene TRBJ1-1, with D unclear. V lost 0 bases and J lost 7, with 9 bases in between. The germline CDR1 and CDR2 sequences are SNHLY and FYNNEI. The CDR3 spans 13 residues. The CDR3 nucleotides read TGTGCCAGCAGTGAAGCTCGACCTTATGAAGCTTTCTTT. This encodes CASSEARPYEAFF. The complete variable domain, with remaining parts taken from reference TRBV2 and TRBJ1-1, reads EPEVTQTPSHQVTQMGQEVILRCVPISNHLYFYWYRQILGQKVEFLVSFYNNEISEKSEIFDDQFSVERPDGSNFTLKIRSTKLEDSAMYFCASSEARPYEAFFGQGTRLTVV.

This chain links TRBV4-1 with TRBJ1-1; D unclear. CDR1 and CDR2 (germline): MGHRA, YSYEKL. The length of the CDR3 is 19 residues. Trimming left V 1 base short and J 8 bases short, with 29 bases between. CDR3 protein: CASSQASRYRSTRGEEAFF. CDR3 DNA sequence: TGCGCCAGCAGCCAAGCTTCACGCTATCGGTCGACACGCGGAGAGGAAGCTTTCTTT.

The genes are TRBV9 and TRBJ2-1, with 8 bases that match TRBD2. The J segment lost 7 bases and the V segment lost 1 base, leaving 13 bases of the junction unmatched. CDR3 length: 17 residues. The germline gives CDR1 SGDLS, CDR2 YYNGEE. CDR3 sequence reads: CASSVSVRASGSNEQFF. The CDR3 bases are TGTGCCAGCAGCGTAAGTGTTAGGGCTAGCGGGTCTAATGAGCAGTTCTTC.

The chain links TRBV7-9 to TRBJ2-7; TRBD1 is a possible D gene (7 bases). Germline loops: CDR1 SEHNR, CDR2 FQNEAQ (reference sequence). CDR3 length: 16 amino acids. V dropped 6 bases and J dropped 1 base, with 19 bases sitting between them. The CDR3 nucleotides are TGTGCCAGCAGTCCGCGGGGACAGCGAGGGTCCTACGAGCAGTACTTC. Its translation: CASSPRGQRGSYEQYF.

The chain couples TRBV12-3 or TRBV12-4 to TRBJ2-3, with D maybe TRBD2 (6 bases). CDR3 length: 12 amino acids. V dropped 8 bases and J dropped 2 bases, with 8 bases sitting between them. In DNA form, the CDR3 reads TGTGCCAGCGGGCGGGACACAGATACGCAGTATTTT. As protein: CASGRDTDTQYF.

The chain combines TRBV7-3 with TRBJ2-7; D perhaps matches TRBD1 (6 bases). With 5 bases removed from V and 2 bases from J, the gap between germline ends came to 10 bases. Per germline, CDR1 SGHTA and CDR2 FQGTGA. This CDR3 has 13 amino acids. The DNA for the CDR3 is TGTGCCAGCAGCCCAGGGGACCCCTACGAGCAGTACTTC. Its protein product is CASSPGDPYEQYF.

This chain joins TRBV28 and TRBJ1-3, with TRBD1 matching 9 bases. The CDR3 runs 15 residues. Germline-derived CDR1 and CDR2 are MDHEN and SYDVKM. J was trimmed by 1 base and V by 3 bases; bases with no gene match: 1. DNA for the CDR3: TGTGCCAGCAGTTTGGGACAGGGTTCTGGAAACACCATATATTTT. Protein product: CASSLGQGSGNTIYF.

V gene TRBV28 combines with J gene TRBJ2-4; TRBD2 might be the D (6 bases). V was clipped by 4 bases and J by 8 bases, with 12 bases between them. This CDR3 spans 13 amino acids. Per the germline V gene, CDR1 is MDHEN and CDR2 is SYDVKM. The CDR3 bases are TGTGCCAGCAGTTCCAGGCGGGGTTACATTCAGTACTTC. Amino acid sequence: CASSSRRGYIQYF.

This clone has only a few counts. This chain uses TRBV3-1 (or the pseudogene TRBV3-2) with TRBJ2-5; 7 nucleotides line up with TRBD2. Germline V lookup: CDR1 LGHDT, CDR2 YNNKEL (reference sequence). CDR3 size: 14 residues. V was pared by 2 bases and J by 5 bases, with 5 bases of the junction left unmatched. The CDR3 bases are TGTGCCAGCAGCCAAAAGACTAGCTGGGAGACCCAGTACTTC. Protein: CASSQKTSWETQYF.

The chain recombines TRBV6-5 with TRBJ1-2; 8 bases map to TRBD1. The junction had 9 bases not matched to a gene; V was cut back by 6 bases and J by 6 bases. The CDR3 covers 14 residues. The germline V gene encodes CDR1 MNHEY and CDR2 SVGAGI. In DNA, the CDR3 is TGTGCCAGCAGATCCCAACTGACAGGGGATGGCTACACCTTC. Translated, it gives CASRSQLTGDGYTF.

The CDR3 loop is CASSRTDRENTEAFF. The CDR3 region has the DNA TGCGCCAGCAGCCGAACGGACAGGGAGAACACTGAAGCTTTCTTT. The chain links TRBV4-1 to TRBJ1-1; 8 positions match TRBD1. Germline assignment: CDR1 MGHRA and CDR2 YSYEKL. V shed 4 bases, J shed 1 base, and the junction held 5 bases outside the gene matches. CDR3 length: 15 amino acids.